The next 19 T cell receptor beta chains were all read from a single sample in a study of blood T cell repertoires in COVID-19. The table came from immunoSEQ multiplex PCR; TCRdb's copy has only in-frame clones and leaves some out. The sample includes about 300,000 clones, about nine tenths seen only once; the top ten take less than 4.5%. Sample: PBMCs or T cells enriched from blood (not recorded which). These receptor sequences come from a man aged 25 to 45 who had recovered from COVID-19.

This chain links TRBV19 with TRBJ1-5; weak D call: TRBD1 (5 bases). CDR1 and CDR2 (germline): LNHDA, SQIVND (reference sequence). V gave up 7 bases and J gave up 2 bases, with 18 bases separating them. This CDR3 has 16 residues. CDR3 nucleotides: TGTGCCAGTAACACCCGGGAGGGGAGTCGCAATCAGCCCCAGCATTTT. It specifies CASNTREGSRNQPQHF.

In this sample, this clone turned up once. The chain combines TRBV29-1 with TRBJ1-1; maybe TRBD1 (6 bases). The germline V gene encodes CDR1 SQVTM and CDR2 ANQGSEA. This CDR3 is built from 14 residues. The V end was cut by 3 bases, the J end by 1 base, with 12 bases between. This chain's CDR3 is CSVDWGHKNTEAFF. Written as DNA, the CDR3 is TGCAGCGTTGACTGGGGACACAAGAACACTGAAGCTTTCTTT.

This clone was observed a single time. J is TRBJ1-3 and V is TRBV7-9, with 8 bases aligning to TRBD1. Germline V gene data show CDR1 as SEHNR and CDR2 as FQNEAQ (reference sequence). This CDR3 contains 15 residues. Trimming took 5 bases from V and 1 from J; bases not matched to a gene: 4. The DNA of the CDR3 is TGTGCCAGCAGCGCTCGGACAGGGTCTGGAAACACCATATATTTT. Residues: CASSARTGSGNTIYF.

This clone has more than one count but fewer than ten. The chain is built from TRBV19 and TRBJ1-5, with D possibly matching TRBD1 (6 bases). This CDR3 contains 15 residues. V lost 6 bases and J 3 bases, leaving 15 bases between the germline ends. Germline V lookup: CDR1 LNHDA, CDR2 SQIVND (reference sequence). This CDR3 is CASSLGGQDNQPQHF. The CDR3 DNA follows: TGTGCCAGTAGCCTAGGGGGTCAGGACAATCAGCCCCAGCATTTT. The full variable domain, completed using reference TRBV19 and TRBJ1-5, is DGGITQSPKYLFRKEGQNVTLSCEQNLNHDAMYWYRQDPGQGLRLIYYSQIVNDFQKGDIAEGYSVSREKKESFPLTVTSAQKNPTAFYLCASSLGGQDNQPQHFGDGTRLSIL.

The chain combines TRBV5-8 with TRBJ2-1; 7 nucleotides align to TRBD1. This CDR3 region has 14 residues. Unmatched junction bases numbered 4, after V lost 4 bases and J lost 3 bases. Germline CDR1 is SGHTS and CDR2 is YDEGEE. In nucleotides, the CDR3 is TGTGCCAGCAGCAAACAGGGGATCTACAATGAGCAGTTCTTC. It specifies CASSKQGIYNEQFF. Using reference TRBV5-8 and TRBJ2-1 for the parts outside the CDR3, the full variable domain is EAGVTQSPTHLIKTRGQQATLRCSPISGHTSVYWYQQALGLGLQFLLWYDEGEERNRGNFPPRFSGRQFPNYSSELNVNALELEDSALYLCASSKQGIYNEQFFGPGTRLTVL.

The genes are TRBV11-3 and TRBJ1-4; 9 nucleotides match TRBD1. The germline V gene encodes CDR1 SGHNT and CDR2 YENEEA. V shed 4 bases and J 5 bases; nucleotides not matched to a gene: 8. The CDR3 has 16 residues. CDR3 loop: CASSSPTGGTNEKLFF. In nucleotides, the CDR3 is TGTGCCAGCAGCTCTCCGACAGGGGGGACGAATGAAAAACTGTTTTTT.

As DNA, the CDR3 is TGTGCCAGCTCACCCCTCGGGGAGACCTTATACAATGAGCAGTTCTTC. As protein: CASSPLGETLYNEQFF. The J gene is TRBJ2-1, the V gene TRBV18, with D possibly being TRBD2 (5 bases). This CDR3 comprises 16 residues. V lost 3 bases, J lost 4 bases, and 16 bases lay in between. The germline V gene has CDR1 KGHSH and CDR2 LQKENI. Full variable domain (outside the CDR3, taken from reference TRBV18 and TRBJ2-1): NAGVMQNPRHLVRRRGQEARLRCSPMKGHSHVYWYRQLPEEGLKFMVYLQKENIIDESGMPKERFSAEFPKEGPSILRIQQVVRGDSAAYFCASSPLGETLYNEQFFGPGTRLTVL.

The J gene is TRBJ1-2, the V gene TRBV19; 9 bases line up with TRBD1. Unmatched junction bases numbered 9, after V lost 5 bases and J lost 2 bases. There are 16 residues in the CDR3. CDR1 and CDR2 (germline): LNHDA, SQIVND (reference sequence). The CDR3 reads CASSAGQGSSNYGYTF. In nucleotides, the CDR3 is TGTGCCAGTAGTGCCGGACAGGGGTCGTCCAACTATGGCTACACCTTC.

The sample holds one count of this clone. The J gene is TRBJ1-1, the V gene TRBV25-1; D is undetermined. Germline loops: CDR1 MGHDK, CDR2 SYGVNS. Between the trimmed V and J ends, which lost 4 bases and 0 bases, there was a span of 6 bases. The CDR3 is made up of 13 amino acids. CDR3 nucleotide sequence: TGTGCCAGCAGTGGTCAAATGAACACTGAAGCTTTCTTT. The encoded protein is CASSGQMNTEAFF.

CDR3 region: CASSQQGNTEAFF. The CDR3 region has the DNA TGTGCCAGCAGTCAACAGGGAAACACTGAAGCTTTCTTT. The rearrangement joins TRBV2 to TRBJ1-1; weak D call: TRBD1 (6 bases). Germline CDR1 and CDR2: SNHLY and FYNNEI. V dropped 5 bases and J dropped 2 bases, with 9 bases sitting between them. The CDR3 consists of 13 residues. Together with reference TRBV2 and TRBJ1-1, the CDR3 gives the full variable domain: EPEVTQTPSHQVTQMGQEVILRCVPISNHLYFYWYRQILGQKVEFLVSFYNNEISEKSEIFDDQFSVERPDGSNFTLKIRSTKLEDSAMYFCASSQQGNTEAFFGQGTRLTVV.

This clone has just one count. The chain carries TRBV28 and TRBJ2-5, with 7 bases matching TRBD2. The CDR3 runs 12 residues. Trimming at V came to 9 bases and at J to 1 base, leaving 2 bases not matched to a gene. Germline CDR1 MDHEN, CDR2 SYDVKM. The CDR3 region is CASWGGQETQYF. The CDR3 coding sequence is TGTGCCAGTTGGGGGGGCCAAGAGACCCAGTACTTC.

The rearrangement links TRBV4-1 to TRBJ2-1; the match to TRBD2 covers 12 bases. This CDR3 region has 17 residues. Germline trimming cut 4 bases from V and 4 bases from J; bases unmatched to any gene: 8. Germline CDR1 MGHRA, CDR2 YSYEKL. In DNA, the CDR3 is TGCGCCAGCAGCCGACTAGCGGGGGCCATGTTGTACAATGAGCAGTTCTTC. It encodes CASSRLAGAMLYNEQFF.

In nucleotides, the CDR3 is TGTGCCAGCAGCTTGGAGGGCGGGGGCTACAATGAGCAGTTCTTC. Translating gives CASSLEGGGYNEQFF. The chain carries TRBV7-9 and TRBJ2-1, with TRBD2 identical over 7 bases. The CDR3 is 15 amino acids. V was pared by 3 bases and J by 3 bases, with 5 bases of the junction left unmatched. The germline V gene has CDR1 SEHNR and CDR2 FQNEAQ (reference sequence).

This chain connects TRBV5-1 to TRBJ2-5; D possibly corresponds to TRBD1 (5 bases). CDR1 and CDR2 from the germline V gene are SGHRS and YFSETQ. The length of the CDR3 is 16 residues. V was trimmed by 0 bases and J by 3 bases, leaving 15 bases between them. The DNA for the CDR3 is TGCGCCAGCAGCTTGGGAGTGGGGCTACCAGAAGAGACCCAGTACTTC. Translated: CASSLGVGLPEETQYF. Complete variable domain (other parts from reference TRBV5-1 and TRBJ2-5): KAGVTQTPRYLIKTRGQQVTLSCSPISGHRSVSWYQQTPGQGLQFLFEYFSETQRNKGNFPGRFSGRQFSNSRSEMNVSTLELGDSALYLCASSLGVGLPEETQYFGPGTRLLVL.

This clone was counted a few times. V is TRBV7-2 and J is TRBJ2-1; maybe TRBD2 (6 bases). The V end lost 1 base, the J end lost 12 bases, and 13 bases lay between the germline ends. Germline assignment: CDR1 SGHTA and CDR2 FQGNSA. There are 13 residues in the CDR3. In nucleotides, the CDR3 is TGTGCCAGCAGCTTAGAACTAGCCAGGCCGCAGTTCTTC. Translation: CASSLELARPQFF.

V usage is TRBV7-8 and J usage is TRBJ1-2; TRBD1 agrees at 7 bases. The CDR3 is 15 amino acids. Germline CDR1 SGHVS, CDR2 FQNEAQ. With V trimmed by 4 bases and J by 5 bases, 10 bases remained unmatched. For the CDR3, the DNA is TGTGCCAGCAGCTCCACGGGGACAGATATTTATGGCTACACCTTC. Encoded protein: CASSSTGTDIYGYTF. The full variable domain, completed using reference TRBV7-8 and TRBJ1-2, is GAGVSQSPRYKVAKRGQDVALRCDPISGHVSLFWYQQALGQGPEFLTYFQNEAQLDKSGLPSDRFFAERPEGSVSTLKIQRTQQEDSAVYLCASSSTGTDIYGYTFGSGTRLTVV.

The V call is TRBV30, the J call TRBJ2-7, with 7 bases fitting TRBD1. CDR1 GTSNPN and CDR2 SVGIG come from the germline V gene (reference sequence). This CDR3 has 14 amino acids. The ends lost 4 bases at V and 8 bases at J; junction bases unmatched: 14. In DNA, the CDR3 is TGTGCCTGGAAAGGCTCCGACAGGGTGGGTAAGCAGTACTTC. This sequence encodes CAWKGSDRVGKQYF.

This clone appeared once. The chain links TRBV29-1 to TRBJ2-7, with 8 bases fitting TRBD2. Trimming at V came to 4 bases and at J to 3 bases, leaving 8 bases not matched to a gene. The CDR3 spans 14 residues. Germline V CDR1 and CDR2: SQVTM, ANQGSEA. As DNA, the CDR3 is TGCAGCGTTGGGTGGGCGGGGGGTAACTACGAGCAGTACTTC. This gives the protein CSVGWAGGNYEQYF.

This chain connects TRBV30 to TRBJ1-1, with unresolved D. The CDR3 spans 14 residues. Germline V gene data show CDR1 as GTSNPN and CDR2 as SVGIG (reference sequence). Between the trimmed V and J ends, which lost 3 bases and 4 bases, there was a span of 15 bases. CDR3 bases: TGTGCCTGGAGCGGATGGGAGGGTGGCACTGAAGCTTTCTTT. Translated: CAWSGWEGGTEAFF.